This TCR beta chain was identified in a study of T cell repertoires in cytomegalovirus infection. Study details: It was the public TCR beta signatures that indicated both CMV infection and matching HLA type. Study outcomes and limitations: Identification of carriers of CMV plus the relevant HLA was performed using cumulative public TCR beta family frequency.

TCRdb reanalysed the reads using MiXCR and keeps one entry per CDR3 protein. The data contain around 530,000 distinct CDR3 sequences, approximately 15% of them seen just once; the ten biggest clones take up roughly a quarter. Trimming cost V 7 bases and J 8 bases; bases outside gene matches: 14. Germline lookup yields CDR1 MNHEY and CDR2 SVGAGI. The CDR3 consists of 15 residues. For this clonotype: The target antigen is unknown.

The sequenced sample consisted of CD8+ T cells from PBMCs. The origin of this receptor is a human donor in good health (CMV status not recorded). Some clones in this sample may be carry-over from other donors' samples. The chain recombines TRBV6-5 with TRBJ2-1; TRBD1 aligns across 7 bases. CDR3 sequence reads: CASILTQGVGYEQFF. The CDR3 DNA follows: TGTGCCAGCATCCTCACCCAGGGGGTCGGTTATGAGCAGTTCTTC.